The T cell receptor beta chain described here comes from a study of blood T cell repertoires in COVID-19. Looking at the study overall: PBMCs, B-cell-depleted T cells, or T cells were the source of the cDNA or gDNA that made up the material.

Germline V gene data show CDR1 as LGHNA and CDR2 as YSLEER. The CDR3 is 18 residues long. Trimming cost V 0 bases and J 8 bases, with 24 bases left between them. Study processing details: Nucleated cell number was recorded as an estimate derived from reference gene primer amplification. The method was immunoSEQ multiplex PCR; TCRdb's version includes in-frame clones alone and lacks a portion of them. Clone size and V and J calls were adopted from that table, with D and trimming inferred from the DNA. The data show roughly 390,000 clones, 80% to 90% seen once. One Seattle source followed patients from active infection through their disease course.

The V call is TRBV4-3, the J call TRBJ2-3, with D uncertain. This clonotype was obtained from a woman between 25 and 40 years old with COVID-19, enrolled during active disease. Sequenced: peripheral blood. CDR3 amino acids: CASSQDHLNRPALGTQYF. CDR3 bases: TGCGCCAGCAGCCAAGATCATTTAAACAGACCCGCCTTGGGTACGCAGTATTTT.